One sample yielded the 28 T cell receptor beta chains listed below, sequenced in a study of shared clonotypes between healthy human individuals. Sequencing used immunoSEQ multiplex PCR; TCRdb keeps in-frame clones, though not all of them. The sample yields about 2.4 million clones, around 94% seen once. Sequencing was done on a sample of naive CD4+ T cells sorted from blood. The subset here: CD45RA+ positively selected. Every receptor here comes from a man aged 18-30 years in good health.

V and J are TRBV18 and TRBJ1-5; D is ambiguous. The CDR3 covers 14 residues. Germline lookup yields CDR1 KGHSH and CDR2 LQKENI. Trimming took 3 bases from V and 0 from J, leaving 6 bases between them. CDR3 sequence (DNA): TGTGCCAGCTCACCCGCGAATAGCAATCAGCCCCAGCATTTT. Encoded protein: CASSPANSNQPQHF.

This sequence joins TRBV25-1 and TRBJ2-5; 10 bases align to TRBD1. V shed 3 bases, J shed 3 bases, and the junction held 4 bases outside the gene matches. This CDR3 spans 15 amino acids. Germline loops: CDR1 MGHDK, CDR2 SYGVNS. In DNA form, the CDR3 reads TGTGCCAGCAGTGAGCTCGGACAGGGGGAAGAGACCCAGTACTTC. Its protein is CASSELGQGEETQYF. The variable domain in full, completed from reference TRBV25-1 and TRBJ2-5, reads EADIYQTPRYLVIGTGKKITLECSQTMGHDKMYWYQQDPGMELHLIHYSYGVNSTEKGDLSSESTVSRIRTEHFPLTLESARPSHTSQYLCASSELGQGEETQYFGPGTRLLVL.

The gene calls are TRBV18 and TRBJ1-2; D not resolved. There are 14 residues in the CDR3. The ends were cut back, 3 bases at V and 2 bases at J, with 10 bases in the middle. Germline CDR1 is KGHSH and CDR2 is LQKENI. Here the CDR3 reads CASSPAGNNYGYTF. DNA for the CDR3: TGTGCCAGCTCACCTGCGGGGAACAACTATGGCTACACCTTC. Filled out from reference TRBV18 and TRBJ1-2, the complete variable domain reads NAGVMQNPRHLVRRRGQEARLRCSPMKGHSHVYWYRQLPEEGLKFMVYLQKENIIDESGMPKERFSAEFPKEGPSILRIQQVVRGDSAAYFCASSPAGNNYGYTFGSGTRLTVV.

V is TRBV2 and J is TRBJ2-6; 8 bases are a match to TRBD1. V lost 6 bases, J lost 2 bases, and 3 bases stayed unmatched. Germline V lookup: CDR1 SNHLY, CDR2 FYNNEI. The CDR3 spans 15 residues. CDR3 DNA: TGTGCCAGCAGGGAACAGGGGGCTGGGGCCAACGTCCTGACTTTC. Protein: CASREQGAGANVLTF.

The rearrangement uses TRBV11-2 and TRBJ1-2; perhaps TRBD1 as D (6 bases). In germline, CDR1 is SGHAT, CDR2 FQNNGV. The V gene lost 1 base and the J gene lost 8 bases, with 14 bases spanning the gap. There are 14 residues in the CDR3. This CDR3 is CASSLGYRAAGYTF. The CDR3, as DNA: TGTGCCAGCAGCTTAGGCTACAGGGCGGCGGGCTACACCTTC.

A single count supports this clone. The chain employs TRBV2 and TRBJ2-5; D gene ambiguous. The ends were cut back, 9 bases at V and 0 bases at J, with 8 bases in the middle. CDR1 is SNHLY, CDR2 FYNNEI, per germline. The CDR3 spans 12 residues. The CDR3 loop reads CASQWYQETQYF. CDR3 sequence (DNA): TGTGCCAGTCAGTGGTACCAAGAGACCCAGTACTTC.

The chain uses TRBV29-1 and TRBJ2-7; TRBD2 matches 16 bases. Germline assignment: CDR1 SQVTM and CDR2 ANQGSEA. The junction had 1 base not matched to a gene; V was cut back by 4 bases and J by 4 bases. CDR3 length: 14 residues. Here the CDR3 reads CSVAGLAGGYEQYF. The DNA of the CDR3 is TGCAGCGTTGCGGGACTAGCGGGAGGGTACGAGCAGTACTTC.

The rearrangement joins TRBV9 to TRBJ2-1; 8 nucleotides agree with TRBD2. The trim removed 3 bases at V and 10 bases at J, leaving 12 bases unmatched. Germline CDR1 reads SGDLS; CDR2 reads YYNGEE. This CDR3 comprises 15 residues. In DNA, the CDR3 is TGTGCCAGCAGCGCAGGGACTAGTCCCCCTGGGGAGCAGTTCTTC. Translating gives CASSAGTSPPGEQFF.

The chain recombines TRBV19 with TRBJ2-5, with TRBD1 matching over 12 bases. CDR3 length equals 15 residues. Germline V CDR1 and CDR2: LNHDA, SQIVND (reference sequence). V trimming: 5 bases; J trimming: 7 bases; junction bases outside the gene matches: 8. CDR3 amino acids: CASSASGQGAGTQYF. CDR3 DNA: TGTGCCAGTAGTGCCTCGGGACAGGGGGCCGGGACCCAGTACTTC.

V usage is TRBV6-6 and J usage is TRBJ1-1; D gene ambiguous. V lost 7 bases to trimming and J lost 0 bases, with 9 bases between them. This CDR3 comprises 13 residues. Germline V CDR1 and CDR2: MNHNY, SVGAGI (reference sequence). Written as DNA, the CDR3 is TGTGCCAGCACCCCCCGGATGAACACTGAAGCTTTCTTT. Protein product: CASTPRMNTEAFF.

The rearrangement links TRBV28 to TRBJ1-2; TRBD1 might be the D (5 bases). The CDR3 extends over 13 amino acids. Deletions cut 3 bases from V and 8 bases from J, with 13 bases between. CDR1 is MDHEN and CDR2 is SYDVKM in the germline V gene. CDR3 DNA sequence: TGTGCCAGCAGTTTTGTGGGGGACGGAGGCTACACCTTC. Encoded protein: CASSFVGDGGYTF.

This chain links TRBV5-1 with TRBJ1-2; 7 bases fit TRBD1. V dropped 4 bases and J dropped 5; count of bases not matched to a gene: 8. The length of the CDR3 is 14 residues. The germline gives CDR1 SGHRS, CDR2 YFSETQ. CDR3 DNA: TGCGCCAGCAGCCTTGACAGGGAGTCTTATGGCTACACCTTC. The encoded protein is CASSLDRESYGYTF.

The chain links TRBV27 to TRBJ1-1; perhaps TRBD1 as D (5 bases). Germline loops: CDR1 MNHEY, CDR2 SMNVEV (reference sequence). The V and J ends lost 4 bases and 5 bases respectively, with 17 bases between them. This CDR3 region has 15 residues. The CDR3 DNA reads TGTGCCAGCAGTTACGGCGGAAAGGGGAGAACTGAAGCTTTCTTT. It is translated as CASSYGGKGRTEAFF.

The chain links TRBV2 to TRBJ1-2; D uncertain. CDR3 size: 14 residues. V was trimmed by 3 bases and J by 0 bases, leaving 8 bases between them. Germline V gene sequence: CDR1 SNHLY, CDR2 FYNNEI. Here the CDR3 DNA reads TGTGCCAGCAGTGAGACTGAATCTAACTATGGCTACACCTTC. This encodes CASSETESNYGYTF.

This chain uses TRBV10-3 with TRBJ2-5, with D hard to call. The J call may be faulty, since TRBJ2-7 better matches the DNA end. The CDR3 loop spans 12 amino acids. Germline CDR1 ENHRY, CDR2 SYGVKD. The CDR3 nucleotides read TGTGCCATCAGTGGTCAAGGCTACGAGCAGTACTTC. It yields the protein CAISGQGYEQYF.

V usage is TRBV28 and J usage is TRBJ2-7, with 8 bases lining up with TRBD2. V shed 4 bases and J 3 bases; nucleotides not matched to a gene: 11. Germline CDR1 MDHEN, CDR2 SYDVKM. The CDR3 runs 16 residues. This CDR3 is CASSSVAGSLLYEQYF. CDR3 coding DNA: TGTGCCAGCAGTTCGGTAGCGGGGTCCTTACTCTACGAGCAGTACTTC.

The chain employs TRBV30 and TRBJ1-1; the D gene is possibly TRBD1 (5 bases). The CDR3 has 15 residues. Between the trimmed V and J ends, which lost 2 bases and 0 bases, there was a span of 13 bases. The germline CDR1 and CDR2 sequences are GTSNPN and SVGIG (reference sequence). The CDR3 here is CAWSRGGTMNTEAFF. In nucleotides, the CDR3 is TGTGCCTGGAGTAGAGGCGGGACGATGAACACTGAAGCTTTCTTT.

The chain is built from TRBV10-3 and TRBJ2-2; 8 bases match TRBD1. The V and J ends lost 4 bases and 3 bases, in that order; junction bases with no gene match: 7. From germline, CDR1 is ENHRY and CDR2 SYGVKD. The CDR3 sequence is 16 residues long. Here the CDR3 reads CAISATGVGDTGELFF. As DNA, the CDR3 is TGTGCCATCAGTGCGACAGGGGTAGGAGACACCGGGGAGCTGTTTTTT.

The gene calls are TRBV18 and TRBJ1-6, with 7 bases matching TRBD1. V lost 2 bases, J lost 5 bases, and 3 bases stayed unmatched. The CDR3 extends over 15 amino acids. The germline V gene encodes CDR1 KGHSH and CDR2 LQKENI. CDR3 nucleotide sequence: TGTGCCAGCTCACCAGCGGGACAGCATAATTCACCCCTCCACTTT. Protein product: CASSPAGQHNSPLHF.

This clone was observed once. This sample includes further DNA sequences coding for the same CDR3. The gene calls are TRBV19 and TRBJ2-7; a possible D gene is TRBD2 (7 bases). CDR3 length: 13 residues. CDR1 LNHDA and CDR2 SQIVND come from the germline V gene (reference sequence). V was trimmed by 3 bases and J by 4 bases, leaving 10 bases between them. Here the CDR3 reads CASSIGRGYEQYF. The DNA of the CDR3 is TGTGCCAGTAGTATTGGGAGGGGGTACGAGCAGTACTTC.

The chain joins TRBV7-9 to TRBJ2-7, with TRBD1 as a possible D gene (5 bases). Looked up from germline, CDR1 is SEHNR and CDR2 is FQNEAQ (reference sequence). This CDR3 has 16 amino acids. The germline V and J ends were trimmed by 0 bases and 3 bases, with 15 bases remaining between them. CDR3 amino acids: CASSLAFRAGIYEQYF. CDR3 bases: TGTGCCAGCAGCTTAGCTTTCAGGGCTGGGATCTACGAGCAGTACTTC.

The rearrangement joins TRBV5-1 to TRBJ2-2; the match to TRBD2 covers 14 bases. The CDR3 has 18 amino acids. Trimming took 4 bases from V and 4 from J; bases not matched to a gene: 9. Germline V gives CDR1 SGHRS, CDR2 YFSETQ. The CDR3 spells CASSRGLAGALVTGELFF. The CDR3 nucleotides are TGCGCCAGCAGCCGGGGACTAGCGGGGGCCCTGGTCACCGGGGAGCTGTTTTTT.

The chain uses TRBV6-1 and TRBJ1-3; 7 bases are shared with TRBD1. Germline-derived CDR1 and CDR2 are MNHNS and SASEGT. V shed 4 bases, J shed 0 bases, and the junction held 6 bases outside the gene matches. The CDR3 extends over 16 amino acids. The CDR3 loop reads CASSGGQVGSGNTIYF. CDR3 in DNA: TGTGCCAGCAGTGGAGGACAGGTTGGCTCTGGAAACACCATATATTTT.

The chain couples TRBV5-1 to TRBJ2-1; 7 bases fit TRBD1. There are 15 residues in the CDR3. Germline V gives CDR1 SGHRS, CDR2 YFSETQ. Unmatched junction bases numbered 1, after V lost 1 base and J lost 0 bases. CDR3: CASSLWDSSYNEQFF. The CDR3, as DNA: TGCGCCAGCAGCTTGTGGGACAGCTCCTACAATGAGCAGTTCTTC. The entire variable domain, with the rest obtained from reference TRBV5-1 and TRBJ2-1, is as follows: KAGVTQTPRYLIKTRGQQVTLSCSPISGHRSVSWYQQTPGQGLQFLFEYFSETQRNKGNFPGRFSGRQFSNSRSEMNVSTLELGDSALYLCASSLWDSSYNEQFFGPGTRLTVL.

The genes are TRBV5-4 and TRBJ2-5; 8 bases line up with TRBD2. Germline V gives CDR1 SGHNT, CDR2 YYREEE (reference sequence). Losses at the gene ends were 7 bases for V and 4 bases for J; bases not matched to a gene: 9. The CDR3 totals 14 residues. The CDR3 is CASGTSGGGETQYF. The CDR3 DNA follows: TGTGCCAGCGGCACCTCGGGGGGGGGAGAGACCCAGTACTTC. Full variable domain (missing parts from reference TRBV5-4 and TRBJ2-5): ETGVTQSPTHLIKTRGQQVTLRCSSQSGHNTVSWYQQALGQGPQFIFQYYREEENGRGNFPPRFSGLQFPNYSSELNVNALELDDSALYLCASGTSGGGETQYFGPGTRLLVL.

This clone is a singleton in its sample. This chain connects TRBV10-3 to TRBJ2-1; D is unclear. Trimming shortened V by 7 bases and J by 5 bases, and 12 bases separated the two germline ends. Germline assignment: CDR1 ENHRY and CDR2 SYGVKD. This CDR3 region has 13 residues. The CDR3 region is CAITNYSDNEQFF. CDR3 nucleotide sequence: TGTGCCATCACTAACTATTCGGACAATGAGCAGTTCTTC.

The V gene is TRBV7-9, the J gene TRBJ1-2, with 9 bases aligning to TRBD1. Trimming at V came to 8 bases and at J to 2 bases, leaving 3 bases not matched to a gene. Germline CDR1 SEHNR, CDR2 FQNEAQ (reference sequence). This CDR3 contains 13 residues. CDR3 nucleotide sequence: TGTGCCAGCGGACAGGGGTGGAACTATGGCTACACCTTC. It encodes CASGQGWNYGYTF.

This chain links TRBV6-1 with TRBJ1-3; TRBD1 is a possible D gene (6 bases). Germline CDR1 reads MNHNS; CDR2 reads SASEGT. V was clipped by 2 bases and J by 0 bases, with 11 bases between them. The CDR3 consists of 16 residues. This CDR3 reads CASSERTASSGNTIYF. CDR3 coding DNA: TGTGCCAGCAGTGAACGGACAGCAAGCTCTGGAAACACCATATATTTT.